In its sample, the clone carrying this T cell receptor (beta chain) was seen a few times. This specimen comes from a study of patients and donors after allogeneic stem cell transplantation. The CDR3 length is 12 residues. V lost 7 bases and J 0 bases, leaving 6 bases between the germline ends. TCRdb re-derived calls from the RT-PCR reads in MiXCR, one entry per CDR3 protein. Of about 160,000 distinct CDR3 sequences listed, roughly 35% are singletons. The rearrangement joins TRBV12-3 or TRBV12-4 to TRBJ1-1; D call uncertain. This sequence originates from a human donor who was either an allogeneic HSCT recipient or a stem cell or donor lymphocyte infusion donor (not recorded which). It is not recorded whose cells these are; they may come from a transplant donor. Material for sequencing was blood, either unsorted or a sorted T cell fraction (not recorded which). CDR3 sequence: CASKFLNTEAFF. The CDR3 DNA reads TGTGCCAGCAAGTTTTTGAACACTGAAGCTTTCTTT.